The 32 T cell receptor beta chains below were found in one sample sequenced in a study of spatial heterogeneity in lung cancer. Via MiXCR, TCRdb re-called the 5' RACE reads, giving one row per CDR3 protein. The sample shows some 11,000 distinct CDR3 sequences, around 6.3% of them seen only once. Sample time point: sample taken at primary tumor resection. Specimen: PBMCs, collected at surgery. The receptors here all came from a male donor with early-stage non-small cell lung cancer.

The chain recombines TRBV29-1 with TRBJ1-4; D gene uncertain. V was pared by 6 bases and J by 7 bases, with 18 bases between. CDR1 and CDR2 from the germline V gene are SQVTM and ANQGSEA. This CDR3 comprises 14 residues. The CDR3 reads CSVEIADLGEKLFF. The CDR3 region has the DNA TGCAGCGTGGAAATTGCGGACCTTGGTGAAAAACTGTTTTTT.

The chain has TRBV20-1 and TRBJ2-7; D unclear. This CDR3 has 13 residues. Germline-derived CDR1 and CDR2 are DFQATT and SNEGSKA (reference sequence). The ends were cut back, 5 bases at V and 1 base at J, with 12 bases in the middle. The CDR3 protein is CSAPPLGSYEQYF. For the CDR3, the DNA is TGCAGTGCTCCCCCCCTGGGTTCCTACGAGCAGTACTTC.

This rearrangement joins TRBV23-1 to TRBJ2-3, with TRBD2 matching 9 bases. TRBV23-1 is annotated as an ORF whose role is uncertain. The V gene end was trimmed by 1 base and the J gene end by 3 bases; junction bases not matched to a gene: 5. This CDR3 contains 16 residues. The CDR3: CASSQFSGSPTDTQYF. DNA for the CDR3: TGCGCCAGCAGTCAATTTAGCGGGAGTCCTACAGATACGCAGTATTTT.

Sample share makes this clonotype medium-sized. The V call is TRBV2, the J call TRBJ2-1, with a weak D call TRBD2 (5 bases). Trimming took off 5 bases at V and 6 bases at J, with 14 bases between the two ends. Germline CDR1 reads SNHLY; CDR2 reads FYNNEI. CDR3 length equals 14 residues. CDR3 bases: TGTGCCAGCAGTTCTACGACTATGGCCAATGAGCAGTTCTTC. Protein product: CASSSTTMANEQFF. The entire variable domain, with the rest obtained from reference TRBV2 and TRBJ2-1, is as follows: EPEVTQTPSHQVTQMGQEVILRCVPISNHLYFYWYRQILGQKVEFLVSFYNNEISEKSEIFDDQFSVERPDGSNFTLKIRSTKLEDSAMYFCASSSTTMANEQFFGPGTRLTVL.

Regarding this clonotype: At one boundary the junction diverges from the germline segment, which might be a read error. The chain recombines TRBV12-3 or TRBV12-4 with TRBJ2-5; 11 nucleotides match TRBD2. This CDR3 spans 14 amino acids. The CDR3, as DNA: TGTGGCAGCAGGTGGACTAGCGGGCAAGAGACCCAGTACTTC. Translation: CGSRWTSGQETQYF.

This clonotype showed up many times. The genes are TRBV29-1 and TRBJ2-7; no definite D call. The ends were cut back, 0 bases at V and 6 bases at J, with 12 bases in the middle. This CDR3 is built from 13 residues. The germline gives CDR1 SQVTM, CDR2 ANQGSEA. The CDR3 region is CSVEDRTGPEQYF. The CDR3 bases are TGCAGCGTTGAAGATCGAACGGGTCCCGAGCAGTACTTC.

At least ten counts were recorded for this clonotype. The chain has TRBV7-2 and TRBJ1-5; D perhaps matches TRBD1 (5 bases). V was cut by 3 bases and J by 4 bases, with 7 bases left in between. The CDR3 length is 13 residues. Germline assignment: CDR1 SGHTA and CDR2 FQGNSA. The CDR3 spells CASSFEGNQPQHF. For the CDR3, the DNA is TGTGCCAGCAGCTTCGAGGGGAATCAGCCCCAGCATTTT.

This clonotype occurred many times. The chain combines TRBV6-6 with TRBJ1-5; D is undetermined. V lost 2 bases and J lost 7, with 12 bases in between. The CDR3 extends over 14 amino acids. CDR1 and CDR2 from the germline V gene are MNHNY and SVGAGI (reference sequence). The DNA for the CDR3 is TGTGCCAGCAGTTACGACCGTAAGGGACAGCCCCAGCATTTT. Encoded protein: CASSYDRKGQPQHF.

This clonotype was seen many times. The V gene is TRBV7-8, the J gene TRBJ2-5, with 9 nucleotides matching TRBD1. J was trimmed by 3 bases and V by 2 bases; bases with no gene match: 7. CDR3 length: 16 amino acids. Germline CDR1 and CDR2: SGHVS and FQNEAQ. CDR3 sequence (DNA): TGTGCCAGCAGCTTAAGTTGGACAGGGGTTGAAGAGACCCAGTACTTC. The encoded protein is CASSLSWTGVEETQYF.

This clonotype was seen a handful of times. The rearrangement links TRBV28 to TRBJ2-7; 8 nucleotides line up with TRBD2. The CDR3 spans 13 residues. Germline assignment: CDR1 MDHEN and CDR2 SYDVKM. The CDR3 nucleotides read TGTGTCTCGGGGGGTAGCGGGACCTACGAGCAGTACTTC. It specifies CVSGGSGTYEQYF.

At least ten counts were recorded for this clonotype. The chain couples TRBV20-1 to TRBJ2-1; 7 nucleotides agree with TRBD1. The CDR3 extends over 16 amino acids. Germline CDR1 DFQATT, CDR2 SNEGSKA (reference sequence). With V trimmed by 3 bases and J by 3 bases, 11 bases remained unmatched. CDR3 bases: TGCAGTGCTAGTGAACACGACAGGGCGAACTACAATGAGCAGTTCTTC. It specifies CSASEHDRANYNEQFF.

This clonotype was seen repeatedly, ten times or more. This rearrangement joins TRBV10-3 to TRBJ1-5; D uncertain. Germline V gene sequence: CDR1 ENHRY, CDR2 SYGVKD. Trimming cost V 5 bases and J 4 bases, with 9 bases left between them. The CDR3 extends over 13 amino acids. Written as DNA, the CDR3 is TGTGCCATCAGTAAAGGAGAAAATCAGCCCCAGCATTTT. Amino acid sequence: CAISKGENQPQHF.

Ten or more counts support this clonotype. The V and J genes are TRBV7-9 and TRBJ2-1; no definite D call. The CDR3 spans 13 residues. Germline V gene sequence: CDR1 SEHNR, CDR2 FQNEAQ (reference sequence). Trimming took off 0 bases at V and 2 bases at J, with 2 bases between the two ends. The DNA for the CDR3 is TGTGCCAGCAGCTTAGCCCCCTACAATGAGCAGTTCTTC. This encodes CASSLAPYNEQFF.

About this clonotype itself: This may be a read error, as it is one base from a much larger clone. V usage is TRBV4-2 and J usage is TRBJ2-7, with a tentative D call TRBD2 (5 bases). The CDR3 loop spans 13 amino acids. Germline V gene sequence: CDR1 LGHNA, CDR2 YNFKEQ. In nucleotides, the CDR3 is TGTGCCGGCAGCCAAGGAGGTGCCTACGAGCAGTACTTC. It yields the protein CAGSQGGAYEQYF.

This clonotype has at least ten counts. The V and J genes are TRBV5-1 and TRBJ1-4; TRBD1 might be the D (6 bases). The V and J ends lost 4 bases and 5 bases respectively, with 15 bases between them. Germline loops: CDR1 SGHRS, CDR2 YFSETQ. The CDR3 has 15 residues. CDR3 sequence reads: CASSPEGGFNEKLFF. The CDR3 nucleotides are TGCGCCAGCAGCCCTGAGGGGGGATTCAATGAAAAACTGTTTTTT.

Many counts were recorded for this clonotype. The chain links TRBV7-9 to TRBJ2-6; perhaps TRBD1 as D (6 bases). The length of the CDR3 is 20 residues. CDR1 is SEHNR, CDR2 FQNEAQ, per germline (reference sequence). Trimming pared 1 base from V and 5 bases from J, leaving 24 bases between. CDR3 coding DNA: TGTGCCAGCAGCTTAGGGGAACGTTTGGGAACAGGGCGCTGGGCCAACGTCCTGACTTTC. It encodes CASSLGERLGTGRWANVLTF.

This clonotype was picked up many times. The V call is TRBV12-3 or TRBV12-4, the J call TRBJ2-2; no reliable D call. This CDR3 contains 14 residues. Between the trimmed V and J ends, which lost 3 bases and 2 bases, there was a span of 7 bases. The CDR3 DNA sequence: TGTGCCAGCAGTTTGTTGGGTAACACCGGGGAGCTGTTTTTT. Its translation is CASSLLGNTGELFF.

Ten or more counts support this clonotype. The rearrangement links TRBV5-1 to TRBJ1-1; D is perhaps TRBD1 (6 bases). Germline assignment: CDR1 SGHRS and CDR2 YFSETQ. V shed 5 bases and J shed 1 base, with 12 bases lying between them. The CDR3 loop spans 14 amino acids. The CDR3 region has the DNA TGCGCCAGCAGTCCGGGGGCGGGGAACACTGAAGCTTTCTTT. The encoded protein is CASSPGAGNTEAFF.

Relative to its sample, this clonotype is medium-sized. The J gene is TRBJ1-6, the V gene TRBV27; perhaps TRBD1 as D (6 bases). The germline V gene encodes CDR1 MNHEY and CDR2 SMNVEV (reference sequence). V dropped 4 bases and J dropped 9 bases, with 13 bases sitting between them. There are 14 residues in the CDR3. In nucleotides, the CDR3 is TGTGCCAGCAGTTCAGGACAGAGTGCTTCACCCCTCCACTTT. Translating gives CASSSGQSASPLHF.

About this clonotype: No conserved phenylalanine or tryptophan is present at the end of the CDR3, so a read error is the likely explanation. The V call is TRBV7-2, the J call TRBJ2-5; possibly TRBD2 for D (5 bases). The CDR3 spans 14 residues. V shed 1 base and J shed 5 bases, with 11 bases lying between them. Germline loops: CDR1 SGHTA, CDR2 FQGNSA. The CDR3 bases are TGTGCCAGCAGCTTAGTCCCGGGGAAGGAGACCCAGTACCTC. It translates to CASSLVPGKETQYL.

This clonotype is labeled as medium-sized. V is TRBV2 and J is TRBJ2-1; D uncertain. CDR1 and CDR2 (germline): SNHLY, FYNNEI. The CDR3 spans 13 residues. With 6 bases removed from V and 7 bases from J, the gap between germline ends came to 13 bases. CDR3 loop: CASRLSGRNEQFF. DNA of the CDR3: TGTGCCAGCAGACTATCGGGCCGGAATGAGCAGTTCTTC. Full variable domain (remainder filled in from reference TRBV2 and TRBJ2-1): EPEVTQTPSHQVTQMGQEVILRCVPISNHLYFYWYRQILGQKVEFLVSFYNNEISEKSEIFDDQFSVERPDGSNFTLKIRSTKLEDSAMYFCASRLSGRNEQFFGPGTRLTVL.

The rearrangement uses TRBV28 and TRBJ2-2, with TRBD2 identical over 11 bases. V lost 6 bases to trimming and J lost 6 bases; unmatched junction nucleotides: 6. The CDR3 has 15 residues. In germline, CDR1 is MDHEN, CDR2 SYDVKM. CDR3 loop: CASSLIAGGSGELFF. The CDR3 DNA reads TGTGCCAGCAGCCTTATAGCGGGAGGGTCCGGGGAGCTGTTTTTT.

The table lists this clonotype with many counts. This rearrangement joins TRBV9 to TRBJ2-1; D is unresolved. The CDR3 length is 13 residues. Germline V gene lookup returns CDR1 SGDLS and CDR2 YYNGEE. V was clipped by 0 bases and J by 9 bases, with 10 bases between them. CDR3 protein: CASSVEQFGEQFF. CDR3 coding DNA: TGTGCCAGCAGCGTAGAACAGTTCGGTGAGCAGTTCTTC.

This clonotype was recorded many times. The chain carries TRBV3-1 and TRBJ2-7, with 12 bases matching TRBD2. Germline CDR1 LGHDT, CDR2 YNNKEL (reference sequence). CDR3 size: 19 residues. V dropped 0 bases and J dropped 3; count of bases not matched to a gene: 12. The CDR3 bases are TGTGCCAGCAGCCAAGATCGAGGACTAGCGGGACGGATTGGCTACGAGCAGTACTTC. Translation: CASSQDRGLAGRIGYEQYF.

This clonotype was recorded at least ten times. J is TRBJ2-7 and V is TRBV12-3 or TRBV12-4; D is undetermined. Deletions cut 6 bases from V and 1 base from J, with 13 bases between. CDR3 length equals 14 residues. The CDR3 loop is CASRYLEESYEQYF. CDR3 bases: TGTGCCAGCAGATACCTAGAGGAGTCCTACGAGCAGTACTTC.

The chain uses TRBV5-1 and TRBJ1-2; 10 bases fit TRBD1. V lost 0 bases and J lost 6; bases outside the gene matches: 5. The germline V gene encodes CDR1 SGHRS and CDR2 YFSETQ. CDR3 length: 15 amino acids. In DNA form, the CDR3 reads TGCGCCAGCAGCTTGGGACAGGGGGCCGGGAATGGCTACACCTTC. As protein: CASSLGQGAGNGYTF. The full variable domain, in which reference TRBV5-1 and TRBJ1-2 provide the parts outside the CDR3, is KAGVTQTPRYLIKTRGQQVTLSCSPISGHRSVSWYQQTPGQGLQFLFEYFSETQRNKGNFPGRFSGRQFSNSRSEMNVSTLELGDSALYLCASSLGQGAGNGYTFGSGTRLTVV.

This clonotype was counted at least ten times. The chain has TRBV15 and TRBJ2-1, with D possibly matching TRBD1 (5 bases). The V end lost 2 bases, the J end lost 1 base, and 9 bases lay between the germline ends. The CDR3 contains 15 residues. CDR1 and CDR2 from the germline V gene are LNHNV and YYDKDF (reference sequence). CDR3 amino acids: CATSRRSGSYNEQFF. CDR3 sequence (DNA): TGTGCCACCAGCAGACGGTCAGGGTCCTACAATGAGCAGTTCTTC.

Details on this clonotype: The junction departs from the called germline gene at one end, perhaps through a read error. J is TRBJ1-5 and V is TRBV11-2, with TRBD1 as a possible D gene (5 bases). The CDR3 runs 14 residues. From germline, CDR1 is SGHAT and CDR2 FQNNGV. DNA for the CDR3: TGTGCCAGCAGCTTGCAGGGTAACAATCAGCCCCGGCATTTT. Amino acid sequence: CASSLQGNNQPRHF.

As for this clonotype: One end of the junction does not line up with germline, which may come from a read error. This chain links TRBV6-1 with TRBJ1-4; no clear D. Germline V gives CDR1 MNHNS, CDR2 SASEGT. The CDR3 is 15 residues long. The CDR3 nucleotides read TGTGCCAGCGTCGGTGGAAGGGTAACTAATGAAAAACTGCTTTTT. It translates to CASVGGRVTNEKLLF.

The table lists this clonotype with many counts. The CDR3 reads CATSDGGNQPQHF. The CDR3 DNA reads as TGTGCCACCAGTGATGGGGGAAATCAGCCCCAGCATTTT. This chain connects TRBV24-1 to TRBJ1-5; a possible D gene is TRBD1 (5 bases). V was cut by 3 bases and J by 4 bases, with 6 bases left in between. The CDR3 consists of 13 residues. CDR1 is KGHDR and CDR2 is SFDVKD in the germline V gene.

CDR3 bases: TGTGCCAGCAGAACTAGCGGGAGGAACGAGCAGTACTTC. This sequence encodes CASRTSGRNEQYF. The chain recombines TRBV6-2 or TRBV6-3 with TRBJ2-7, with 12 bases that match TRBD2. The V gene end was trimmed by 6 bases and the J gene end by 5 bases; junction bases not matched to a gene: 2. The CDR3 covers 13 residues. Looked up from germline, CDR1 is MNHEY and CDR2 is SVGEGT.

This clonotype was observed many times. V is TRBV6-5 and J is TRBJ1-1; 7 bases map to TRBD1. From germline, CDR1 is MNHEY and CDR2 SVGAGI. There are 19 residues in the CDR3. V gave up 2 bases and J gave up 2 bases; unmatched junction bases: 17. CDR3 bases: TGTGCCAGCAGTTACAGGCTCTTATTAGGGGGCGCAGGCAACACTGAAGCTTTCTTT. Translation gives CASSYRLLLGGAGNTEAFF.